This TCR beta chain was sequenced in a study of T-cell memory formation after mild COVID-19. The 5'RACE method, run with constant-segment primers, produced TCR alpha and TCR beta cDNA libraries (carrying sample barcodes and UMIs). Each CDR3 protein gets one entry after TCRdb re-called the 5' RACE reads with MiXCR. The sample lists roughly 370,000 distinct CDR3 sequences; about 15% were seen once. CDR1 MNHEY and CDR2 SVGAGI come from the germline V gene. Trimming took 2 bases from V and 0 from J, leaving 10 bases between them. The CDR3 is 16 amino acids. This clonotype was seen a few times. This TCR derives from a man aged 18 to 29 who had mild COVID-19 (a few samples of this study predate the infection). Cell type and time point are not known. This chain links TRBV6-5 with TRBJ1-4, with D unresolved. The sequencing sample was made of PBMCs or a T cell subset sorted from them (not recorded which). The CDR3 bases are TGTGCCAGCAGTTACCGCCCCGGGGCAACTAATGAAAAACTGTTTTTT. Its translation is CASSYRPGATNEKLFF.